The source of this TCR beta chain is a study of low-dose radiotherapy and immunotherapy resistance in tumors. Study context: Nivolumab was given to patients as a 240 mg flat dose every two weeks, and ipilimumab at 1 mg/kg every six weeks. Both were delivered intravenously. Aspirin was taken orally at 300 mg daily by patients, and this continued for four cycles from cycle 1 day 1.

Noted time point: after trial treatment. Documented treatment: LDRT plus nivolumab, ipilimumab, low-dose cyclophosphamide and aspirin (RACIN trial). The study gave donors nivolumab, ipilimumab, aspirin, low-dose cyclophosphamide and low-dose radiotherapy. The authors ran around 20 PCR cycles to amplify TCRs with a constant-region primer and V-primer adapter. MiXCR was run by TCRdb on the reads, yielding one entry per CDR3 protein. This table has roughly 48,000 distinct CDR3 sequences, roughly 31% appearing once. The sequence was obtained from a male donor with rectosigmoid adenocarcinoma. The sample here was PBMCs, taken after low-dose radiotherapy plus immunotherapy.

In nucleotides, the CDR3 is TGCGCCAGCAGCTTTGGACAGGGGACGAATGAGCAGTTCTTC. This gives the protein CASSFGQGTNEQFF. The rearrangement links TRBV5-1 to TRBJ2-1; TRBD1 agrees at 9 bases. The trim removed 2 bases at V and 7 bases at J, leaving 4 bases unmatched. This CDR3 is 14 amino acids long. The germline CDR1 and CDR2 sequences are SGHRS and YFSETQ.